This T cell receptor (beta chain) was recovered during a study of shared clonotypes between healthy human individuals. Assay: immunoSEQ multiplex PCR; the TCRdb copy retains only in-frame clones and omits some. In the table there are some 360,000 clones, roughly 70% of which are singletons. Overall study findings and caveats: Four donors held about 5% of naive CD4 clonotypes in common.

CDR3 length: 14 residues. Germline loops: CDR1 MDHEN, CDR2 SYDVKM. Deletions cut 7 bases from V and 4 bases from J, with 14 bases between. With regard to this clone: Its target is unknown.

This receptor was identified in a man aged 25 to 40 in good health. Sequencing input: memory CD4+ T cells sorted from blood. Documented subset: CD45RA-negative fraction. The rearrangement links TRBV28 to TRBJ2-1; D perhaps matches TRBD1 (5 bases). The CDR3 nucleotides read TGTGCCAGCATCAGGTACAGGCCTTACAATGAGCAGTTCTTC. The encoded protein is CASIRYRPYNEQFF.